The next 19 T cell receptor beta chains were all read from a single sample in a study of blood T cell repertoires in COVID-19. TCRdb's table, derived via immunoSEQ multiplex PCR, lists solely in-frame clones and lacks some. The sample carries approximately 260,000 clones, over 65% recorded once. Source material: peripheral blood. Source of these receptors: a man aged 60-69 years who had recovered from COVID-19.

The chain recombines TRBV11-3 with TRBJ2-3; D not resolved. Trimming left V 3 bases short and J 4 bases short, with 5 bases between. CDR1 is SGHNT and CDR2 is YENEEA in the germline V gene. The CDR3 consists of 12 residues. The CDR3 DNA sequence: TGTGCCAGCAGCTTGGGCTCAGATACGCAGTATTTT. It specifies CASSLGSDTQYF. Full variable domain (rest looked up from reference TRBV11-3 and TRBJ2-3): EAGVVQSPRYKIIEKKQPVAFWCNPISGHNTLYWYLQNLGQGPELLIRYENEEAVDDSQLPKDRFSAERLKGVDSTLKIQPAELGDSAVYLCASSLGSDTQYFGPGTRLTVL.

The chain joins TRBV14 to TRBJ1-2; 10 bases fit TRBD1. The CDR3 contains 15 residues. V lost 2 bases, J lost 3 bases, and 3 bases stayed unmatched. CDR1 and CDR2 from the germline V gene are SGHDN and FVKESK. The CDR3 region is CASSQIGQGDYGYTF. As DNA, the CDR3 is TGTGCCAGCAGCCAAATCGGACAGGGGGACTATGGCTACACCTTC.

The rearrangement joins TRBV28 to TRBJ1-1; no reliable D call. The CDR3 consists of 13 residues. Germline CDR1 MDHEN, CDR2 SYDVKM. V was clipped by 3 bases and J by 11 bases, with 16 bases between them. CDR3 region: CASSLGANIFAFF. CDR3 bases: TGTGCCAGCAGTTTGGGCGCGAACATCTTCGCTTTCTTT.

This chain connects TRBV6-7 to TRBJ2-6; D unresolved. TRBV6-7 is sorted into the ORF group, with uncertain function. This CDR3 spans 14 amino acids. V was pared by 10 bases and J by 2 bases, with 12 bases between. In DNA form, the CDR3 reads TGTGCCAACCTCTACAGAACTGGGGCCAACGTCCTGACTTTC. This encodes CANLYRTGANVLTF.

This clone was picked up one time. The chain has TRBV7-7 and TRBJ2-3; 9 bases align to TRBD2. Germline-derived CDR1 and CDR2 are SSHAT and FNYEAQ (reference sequence). V lost 1 base and J lost 3; bases outside the gene matches: 8. This CDR3 region has 17 residues. CDR3 sequence: CASSLGVGLAGTDTQYF. CDR3 sequence (DNA): TGTGCCAGCAGCTTAGGAGTTGGGCTAGCGGGAACAGATACGCAGTATTTT. Complete variable domain (other parts from reference TRBV7-7 and TRBJ2-3): GAGVSQSPRYKVTKRGQDVTLRCDPISSHATLYWYQQALGQGPEFLTYFNYEAQPDKSGLPSDRFSAERPEGSISTLTIQRTEQRDSAMYRCASSLGVGLAGTDTQYFGPGTRLTVL.

The chain has TRBV30 and TRBJ1-2; TRBD1 agrees at 11 bases. This CDR3 comprises 17 residues. V was clipped by 0 bases and J by 6 bases; unmatched bases: 12. From germline, CDR1 is GTSNPN and CDR2 SVGIG (reference sequence). CDR3 DNA sequence: TGTGCCTGGAGTGTAGGGGGACAGGGGGAGAATTTTCATGGCTACACCTTC. Protein sequence: CAWSVGGQGENFHGYTF.

V usage is TRBV6-5 and J usage is TRBJ2-7, with D tentatively TRBD2 (5 bases). Germline V lookup: CDR1 MNHEY, CDR2 SVGAGI. CDR3 length equals 12 residues. V was shortened by 5 bases and J by 9 bases, with 14 bases between the two germline ends. CDR3 region: CASSLRPGVQYF. In DNA form, the CDR3 reads TGTGCCAGCAGTCTCCGACCCGGGGTGCAGTACTTC.

The chain has TRBV11-2 and TRBJ2-6; D remains ambiguous. Germline loops: CDR1 SGHAT, CDR2 FQNNGV. CDR3 length: 14 residues. The V and J ends lost 3 bases and 3 bases respectively, with 6 bases between them. CDR3: CASSFRGGANVLTF. The CDR3 DNA is TGTGCCAGCAGCTTTAGAGGTGGGGCCAACGTCCTGACTTTC.

The chain recombines TRBV5-1 with TRBJ2-3; possible D gene TRBD1, 5 bases. This CDR3 has 12 amino acids. The germline V gene has CDR1 SGHRS and CDR2 YFSETQ. The germline V and J ends were trimmed by 4 bases and 7 bases, with 10 bases remaining between them. The chain's CDR3 is CASSDRQYTQYF. The CDR3 nucleotides are TGCGCCAGCAGCGACAGACAGTATACGCAGTATTTT.

CDR3 sequence: CASSQASGGAVQTQYF. The CDR3 DNA sequence: TGTGCCAGCAGCCAAGCTAGCGGGGGGGCGGTGCAGACCCAGTACTTC. This chain links TRBV3-1 (or the pseudogene TRBV3-2) with TRBJ2-5; 12 bases align to TRBD2. There are 16 residues in the CDR3. The germline V gene has CDR1 LGHDT and CDR2 YNNKEL (reference sequence). V dropped 1 base and J dropped 6; count of bases not matched to a gene: 6.

This chain connects TRBV12-3 or TRBV12-4 to TRBJ1-2; D is ambiguous. Trimming took off 2 bases at V and 4 bases at J, with 8 bases between the two ends. This CDR3 region has 13 residues. The CDR3 sequence is CASSLSDSYGYTF. CDR3 nucleotides: TGTGCCAGCAGTTTATCTGATAGCTATGGCTACACCTTC.

V gene TRBV28 combines with J gene TRBJ1-4; a possible D gene is TRBD1 (5 bases). The length of the CDR3 is 14 residues. V was trimmed by 3 bases and J by 7 bases, leaving 12 bases between them. Germline V gene data show CDR1 as MDHEN and CDR2 as SYDVKM. The DNA for the CDR3 is TGTGCCAGCAGTTTTCGGGGGGGGAGTGAAAAACTGTTTTTT. This translates into CASSFRGGSEKLFF.

The CDR3 nucleotides read TGTGCCAGTAGCCTGGACAGGGGTTTCTACAATGAGCAGTTCTTC. This codes for CASSLDRGFYNEQFF. This chain links TRBV19 with TRBJ2-1; 9 bases map to TRBD1. The junction had 6 bases not matched to a gene; V was cut back by 6 bases and J by 3 bases. This CDR3 is 15 amino acids long. Germline assignment: CDR1 LNHDA and CDR2 SQIVND (reference sequence).

The chain recombines TRBV3-1 (or the pseudogene TRBV3-2) with TRBJ1-2, with 11 bases lining up with TRBD1. Losses at the gene ends were 2 bases for V and 6 bases for J; bases not matched to a gene: 2. The CDR3 has 14 residues. Germline V gene data show CDR1 as LGHDT and CDR2 as YNNKEL (reference sequence). The CDR3 region is CASSQQDRGHGYTF. The CDR3 bases are TGTGCCAGCAGCCAACAGGACAGGGGGCATGGCTACACCTTC.

The chain carries TRBV6-4 and TRBJ2-7; 11 bases are shared with TRBD2. Unmatched junction bases numbered 4, after V lost 3 bases and J lost 0 bases. This CDR3 spans 16 amino acids. Germline-derived CDR1 and CDR2 are MRHNA and SNTAGT. The CDR3 DNA is TGTGCCAGCAGTGAGATAGCGGGAGGGCACTCCTACGAGCAGTACTTC. It codes for CASSEIAGGHSYEQYF.

This clone showed up just a few times. The chain employs TRBV6-5 and TRBJ2-7, with TRBD2 identical over 8 bases. The CDR3 totals 12 residues. V gave up 6 bases and J gave up 12 bases; unmatched junction bases: 10. CDR1 is MNHEY and CDR2 is SVGAGI in the germline V gene. This CDR3 reads CASRRTSGLMYF. The CDR3 DNA follows: TGTGCCAGCAGACGTACTAGCGGATTGATGTACTTC.

The rearrangement uses TRBV28 and TRBJ1-2; TRBD1 aligns across 8 bases. The CDR3 length is 13 residues. In germline, CDR1 is MDHEN, CDR2 SYDVKM. J was trimmed by 4 bases and V by 7 bases; bases with no gene match: 5. CDR3 sequence: CASKGQAIYGYTF. CDR3 in DNA: TGTGCCAGCAAGGGACAGGCGATCTATGGCTACACCTTC.

V usage is TRBV24-1 and J usage is TRBJ1-2; 9 bases match TRBD1. Trimming removed 10 bases from V and 4 bases from J; junction bases left unmatched: 0. The CDR3 spans 11 residues. The germline V gene has CDR1 KGHDR and CDR2 SFDVKD. Written as DNA, the CDR3 is TGTGCCACGGGACAGGGCTATGGCTACACCTTC. Protein product: CATGQGYGYTF.

This chain connects TRBV5-1 to TRBJ2-7; 10 positions match TRBD2. The germline V gene has CDR1 SGHRS and CDR2 YFSETQ. This CDR3 has 17 amino acids. J gave up 2 bases and V 0 bases, and 8 bases lay outside the gene matches. The CDR3 sequence is CASSLVPLAGDTYEQYF. Written as DNA, the CDR3 is TGCGCCAGCAGCTTGGTCCCGCTAGCGGGAGACACCTACGAGCAGTACTTC.